The 11 T cell receptor beta chains below come from one sample, sequenced in a study of PD-1 blockade in mismatch repair-deficient tumors. The method was immunoSEQ multiplex PCR; TCRdb's version includes in-frame clones alone and lacks a portion of them. The table includes 50,000 or so clones, 77% detected once. The source material was PBMCs, sampled before pembrolizumab treatment. The source of these receptors is an adult with mismatch repair-deficient cancer.

This clone is a singleton in its sample. The chain employs TRBV5-4 and TRBJ1-4; D perhaps matches TRBD1 (6 bases). This CDR3 has 16 amino acids. V was trimmed by 4 bases and J by 8 bases, leaving 21 bases between them. Germline CDR1 reads SGHNT; CDR2 reads YYREEE (reference sequence). This CDR3 reads CASSRYRDQGNEKLFF. As DNA, the CDR3 is TGTGCCAGCAGCCGTTACCGGGATCAGGGGAACGAAAAACTGTTTTTT.

The chain has TRBV7-3 and TRBJ2-2; 11 bases agree with TRBD2. J lost 6 bases, V lost 6 bases, and 3 bases had no gene match. The germline V gene has CDR1 SGHTA and CDR2 FQGTGA. The CDR3 extends over 14 amino acids. CDR3 in DNA: TGTGCCAGCAGAACTAGCGGGAGCTCCGGGGAGCTGTTTTTT. Amino acid sequence: CASRTSGSSGELFF.

This chain connects TRBV25-1 to TRBJ1-4; tentatively, D is TRBD1 (6 bases). The CDR3 covers 14 residues. CDR1 MGHDK and CDR2 SYGVNS come from the germline V gene. The V and J ends lost 8 bases and 7 bases respectively, with 17 bases between them. The CDR3 region has the DNA TGTGCCAGCGGTTACGGGACAAGCTCTGAAAAACTGTTTTTT. Translating gives CASGYGTSSEKLFF.

The rearrangement uses TRBV4-2 and TRBJ1-2; D possibly corresponds to TRBD1 (6 bases). The length of the CDR3 is 16 residues. V dropped 4 bases and J dropped 4 bases, with 19 bases sitting between them. The germline V gene encodes CDR1 LGHNA and CDR2 YNFKEQ. This chain's CDR3 is CASSPVGTSRGYGYTF. The CDR3 coding sequence is TGTGCCAGCAGCCCCGTAGGGACGTCCAGGGGCTATGGCTACACCTTC.

With respect to this clone: This same CDR3 is encoded by further DNA sequences in the sample. This CDR3 is CAWSKTGSGNTIYF. CDR3 coding DNA: TGTGCCTGGAGCAAGACAGGGTCTGGAAACACCATATATTTT. The chain couples TRBV30 to TRBJ1-3; 7 positions agree with TRBD1. The CDR3 contains 14 residues. V lost 3 bases to trimming and J lost 1 base; unmatched junction nucleotides: 3. The germline gives CDR1 GTSNPN, CDR2 SVGIG (reference sequence).

The gene calls are TRBV19 and TRBJ2-3, with D perhaps matching TRBD1 or TRBD2 (5 bases each). CDR3 length equals 13 residues. CDR1 is LNHDA, CDR2 SQIVND, per germline (reference sequence). V dropped 7 bases and J dropped 2 bases, with 10 bases sitting between them. CDR3: CASTGTHTDTQYF. CDR3 DNA sequence: TGTGCCAGTACCGGGACCCACACAGATACGCAGTATTTT.

As to this clone: One end of the junction varies from germline; a read error may be responsible. The genes are TRBV7-7 and TRBJ2-1; 8 bases align to TRBD2. Germline V gives CDR1 SSHAT, CDR2 FNYEAQ (reference sequence). This CDR3 contains 14 residues. The CDR3 nucleotides read TGTGCTAGCAGCTTAGGAACTAGCGGTAATGAGCAGTTCTTC. It codes for CASSLGTSGNEQFF.

The chain's CDR3 is CASSPAGGTNNEQFF. The DNA for the CDR3 is TGTGCCAGCAGCCCAGCGGGAGGGACAAACAATGAGCAGTTCTTC. The gene calls are TRBV7-9 and TRBJ2-1; 10 nucleotides agree with TRBD2. The CDR3 covers 15 residues. With 5 bases clipped from V and 5 bases from J, the junction kept 6 bases outside the gene matches. CDR1 SEHNR and CDR2 FQNEAQ come from the germline V gene (reference sequence).

The gene calls are TRBV30 and TRBJ2-7; 11 positions match TRBD2. In germline, CDR1 is GTSNPN, CDR2 SVGIG (reference sequence). The CDR3 contains 14 residues. V was pared by 4 bases and J by 4 bases, with 6 bases of the junction left unmatched. CDR3 nucleotides: TGTGCCTGGACCCCGACTAGCGGGAAGTACGAGCAGTACTTC. This gives the protein CAWTPTSGKYEQYF.

In this sample, this clone turned up a few times. CDR3 region: CASSENNEQYF. CDR3 DNA sequence: TGCGCCAGCAGTGAGAATAACGAGCAGTACTTC. V is TRBV10-2 and J is TRBJ2-7; D is unclear. Between the trimmed V and J ends, which lost 2 bases and 5 bases, there was a span of 4 bases. Germline lookup yields CDR1 WSHSY and CDR2 SAAADI. CDR3 length equals 11 residues.

The chain has TRBV7-8 and TRBJ1-2; no definite D call. The CDR3 is 16 residues long. Germline lookup yields CDR1 SGHVS and CDR2 FQNEAQ. Trimming stripped 6 bases from V and 4 bases from J, with 21 bases between. This CDR3 is CASSSWTPRTPYGYTF. CDR3 bases: TGTGCCAGCAGTTCATGGACGCCCCGGACCCCCTATGGCTACACCTTC.